One sample yielded the 22 T cell receptor beta chains listed below, sequenced in a study of radiotherapy plus CTLA-4 blockade in lung cancer. TCRdb's copy holds only in-frame clones and misses some; the assay was immunoSEQ multiplex PCR. The sample lists about 98,000 clones, more than 75% occurring once. The starting material was peripheral blood, obtained from a patient treated with radiotherapy plus ipilimumab. The receptors derive from a human donor with non-small cell lung cancer who had a partial response to radiotherapy plus ipilimumab.

V usage is TRBV27 and J usage is TRBJ1-1, with 9 bases lining up with TRBD1. V shed 5 bases and J 3 bases; nucleotides not matched to a gene: 4. The CDR3 has 14 amino acids. CDR1 MNHEY and CDR2 SMNVEV come from the germline V gene (reference sequence). The CDR3 spells CASSPQGAYTEAFF. The CDR3 nucleotides read TGTGCCAGCAGTCCACAGGGGGCTTACACTGAAGCTTTCTTT.

V usage is TRBV7-7 and J usage is TRBJ2-1, with 9 bases fitting TRBD2. Germline CDR1 and CDR2: SSHAT and FNYEAQ (reference sequence). The CDR3 runs 14 residues. J was trimmed by 3 bases and V by 5 bases; bases with no gene match: 2. CDR3 loop: CASSQAGGYNEQFF. CDR3 bases: TGTGCCAGCAGCCAAGCGGGGGGCTACAATGAGCAGTTCTTC.

Only one count was recorded for this clone. V gene TRBV7-9 combines with J gene TRBJ2-7, with 7 nucleotides matching TRBD2. Germline assignment: CDR1 SEHNR and CDR2 FQNEAQ (reference sequence). Trimming at V came to 1 base and at J to 6 bases, leaving 3 bases not matched to a gene. This CDR3 is 13 amino acids long. In DNA form, the CDR3 reads TGTGCCAGCAGCTTAGGGGGGGGTTTCGAGCAGTACTTC. It is translated as CASSLGGGFEQYF.

The J gene is TRBJ2-3, the V gene TRBV5-1; tentative D call: TRBD2 (6 bases). This CDR3 is built from 15 residues. Trimming shortened V by 2 bases and J by 0 bases, and 10 bases separated the two germline ends. Per germline, CDR1 SGHRS and CDR2 YFSETQ. The CDR3 spells CASSFLASSTDTQYF. CDR3 in DNA: TGCGCCAGCAGCTTTCTAGCGTCTAGCACAGATACGCAGTATTTT.

The chain couples TRBV14 to TRBJ2-1, with 11 nucleotides matching TRBD2. In germline, CDR1 is SGHDN, CDR2 FVKESK. CDR3 size: 13 residues. Germline trimming cut 4 bases from V and 9 bases from J; bases unmatched to any gene: 2. The CDR3 bases are TGTGCCAGCAGCCGGGGACTAGCGGCTGAGCAGTTCTTC. Its protein product is CASSRGLAAEQFF.

This clone was seen only once. The genes are TRBV27 and TRBJ2-1; 12 nucleotides agree with TRBD2. The CDR3 totals 18 residues. The ends lost 8 bases at V and 0 bases at J; junction bases unmatched: 11. Germline V gene data show CDR1 as MNHEY and CDR2 as SMNVEV (reference sequence). The CDR3 protein is CASRKTSGSPSSYNEQFF. DNA of the CDR3: TGTGCCAGCCGGAAGACTAGCGGGAGTCCAAGCTCCTACAATGAGCAGTTCTTC.

The CDR3 here is CASSLEGLGEQYF. CDR3 in DNA: TGTGCCAGCAGCTTGGAGGGGCTGGGGGAGCAGTACTTC. This chain links TRBV5-5 with TRBJ2-7, with D tentatively TRBD1 (5 bases). The germline V gene has CDR1 SGHKS and CDR2 YYEKEE (reference sequence). The CDR3 runs 13 residues. V lost 0 bases, J lost 7 bases, and 11 bases lay in between.

The chain couples TRBV5-4 to TRBJ1-4; no reliable D call. The V gene's germline CDR1 is SGHNT and CDR2 YYREEE (reference sequence). This CDR3 contains 16 residues. Trimming removed 4 bases from V and 0 bases from J, with 13 bases in between. The CDR3 nucleotides are TGTGCCAGCAGCCTGAGCGCTACCACAACTAATGAAAAACTGTTTTTT. It encodes CASSLSATTTNEKLFF.

In its sample, this clone was seen a few times. This chain joins TRBV5-1 and TRBJ1-3; D perhaps matches TRBD1 (5 bases). With 0 bases removed from V and 0 bases from J, the gap between germline ends came to 10 bases. Germline values: CDR1 SGHRS, CDR2 YFSETQ. This CDR3 is 16 amino acids long. The chain's CDR3 is CASSLAGRGSGNTIYF. In nucleotides, the CDR3 is TGCGCCAGCAGCTTGGCGGGGAGGGGCTCTGGAAACACCATATATTTT.

A word on this clone: Other DNA variants within this sample encode the same CDR3. The chain couples TRBV7-2 to TRBJ2-2, with 12 bases fitting TRBD2. The germline V gene has CDR1 SGHTA and CDR2 FQGNSA. The CDR3 is 15 amino acids. The V segment lost 5 bases and the J segment 6 bases; nucleotides outside the gene matches: 4. The CDR3: CASSVGLAGAGELFF. The CDR3 bases are TGTGCCAGCAGCGTGGGACTAGCGGGTGCCGGGGAGCTGTTTTTT.

V is TRBV2 and J is TRBJ2-1; tentative D call: TRBD1 (6 bases). This CDR3 contains 15 residues. Germline CDR1 is SNHLY and CDR2 is FYNNEI. V lost 6 bases, J lost 6 bases, and 18 bases lay in between. DNA of the CDR3: TGTGCCAGCAGACTCCAGGGGACCCCCCCCAATGAGCAGTTCTTC. Its translation is CASRLQGTPPNEQFF.

V is TRBV2 and J is TRBJ2-1; TRBD2 agrees at 7 bases. The CDR3 runs to 15 residues. V was pared by 3 bases and J by 0 bases, with 2 bases of the junction left unmatched. The germline gives CDR1 SNHLY, CDR2 FYNNEI. The CDR3, as DNA: TGTGCCAGCAGTGAGGGACTACTCTCCTACAATGAGCAGTTCTTC. Amino acids: CASSEGLLSYNEQFF.

The rearrangement joins TRBV6-5 to TRBJ1-1, with no clear D. CDR3 size: 11 residues. Trimming removed 2 bases at V and 10 bases at J, with 8 bases between. Germline assignment: CDR1 MNHEY and CDR2 SVGAGI. This CDR3 is CASSYMARAFF. The DNA of the CDR3 is TGTGCCAGCAGTTACATGGCCAGAGCTTTCTTT.

The rearrangement joins TRBV7-9 to TRBJ2-7, with a weak D call TRBD1 (6 bases). CDR3 length equals 15 residues. CDR1 is SEHNR, CDR2 FQNEAQ, per germline (reference sequence). Trimming removed 0 bases from V and 6 bases from J, with 15 bases in between. The chain's CDR3 is CASSLARAGAPEQYF. The CDR3 DNA follows: TGTGCCAGCAGCTTAGCCAGGGCAGGGGCCCCCGAGCAGTACTTC.

The gene calls are TRBV6-6 and TRBJ1-6, with TRBD1 matching over 7 bases. CDR3 length: 13 residues. Germline V gives CDR1 MNHNY, CDR2 SVGAGI (reference sequence). With 8 bases clipped from V and 9 bases from J, the junction kept 7 bases outside the gene matches. In DNA, the CDR3 is TGTGCCAGCCGAGACAGGGACGGTTCACCCCTCCACTTT. Protein: CASRDRDGSPLHF.

This chain uses TRBV30 with TRBJ2-2; the match to TRBD2 covers 12 bases. Germline trimming cut 3 bases from V and 1 base from J; bases unmatched to any gene: 0. The CDR3 is made up of 15 amino acids. CDR1 and CDR2 from the germline V gene are GTSNPN and SVGIG (reference sequence). The CDR3 spells CAWRTSGRNTGELFF. CDR3 bases: TGTGCCTGGAGGACTAGCGGGAGGAACACCGGGGAGCTGTTTTTT.

This clone was recorded once. The chain uses TRBV6-5 and TRBJ2-1, with 7 bases fitting TRBD1. V shed 7 bases, J shed 9 bases, and the junction held 3 bases outside the gene matches. Germline-derived CDR1 and CDR2 are MNHEY and SVGAGI. The CDR3 has 11 residues. The CDR3 region is CASTNRGEQFF. In nucleotides, the CDR3 is TGTGCCAGCACAAACAGGGGTGAGCAGTTCTTC.

This chain uses TRBV10-1 with TRBJ2-3, with TRBD2 matching over 9 bases. The CDR3 covers 15 residues. V shed 4 bases and J 3 bases; nucleotides not matched to a gene: 5. Germline values: CDR1 WNHNN, CDR2 SYGVQD (reference sequence). CDR3 region: CASSGIAGDTDTQYF. CDR3 nucleotides: TGCGCCAGCAGTGGGATAGCGGGAGATACAGATACGCAGTATTTT.

The chain links TRBV10-3 to TRBJ2-1; 7 bases align to TRBD2. The CDR3 runs to 15 residues. The germline gives CDR1 ENHRY, CDR2 SYGVKD. With 2 bases clipped from V and 8 bases from J, the junction kept 9 bases outside the gene matches. CDR3 sequence (DNA): TGTGCCATCAGTGAGCAACGGGAGGCTCCGGATGAGCAGTTCTTC. It is translated as CAISEQREAPDEQFF.

The chain employs TRBV4-2 and TRBJ2-2; 7 positions agree with TRBD2. CDR1 is LGHNA and CDR2 is YNFKEQ in the germline V gene. V trimming: 5 bases; J trimming: 2 bases; junction bases outside the gene matches: 17. The CDR3 runs 19 residues. CDR3 sequence (DNA): TGTGCCAGCAGCAATAACCTCCGGGACTATCAACCCAACACCGGGGAGCTGTTTTTT. Protein product: CASSNNLRDYQPNTGELFF.

The chain carries TRBV7-6 and TRBJ2-3, with 9 bases matching TRBD2. Germline CDR1 and CDR2: SGHVS and FNYEAQ. V gave up 5 bases and J gave up 3 bases; unmatched junction bases: 12. CDR3 length: 17 residues. CDR3 nucleotide sequence: TGTGCCAGCAGCCCTAGGGCTAGCGGGATTGTGACAGATACGCAGTATTTT. Amino acids: CASSPRASGIVTDTQYF.

The rearrangement joins TRBV5-4 to TRBJ2-7, with 11 bases fitting TRBD2. Trimming took 3 bases from V and 6 from J; bases not matched to a gene: 14. This CDR3 is 17 amino acids long. CDR1 SGHNT and CDR2 YYREEE come from the germline V gene (reference sequence). CDR3 sequence reads: CASSSRTSGYSWGEQYF. The CDR3 DNA is TGTGCCAGCAGCTCCAGGACTAGCGGGTACAGCTGGGGCGAGCAGTACTTC.